Reported below is one T cell receptor (beta chain). As processed by the authors: Scientists estimated how many nucleated cells there were by amplifying reference gene primers. Clones were read by immunoSEQ multiplex PCR, and TCRdb kept only the in-frame ones, dropping some. D and trimming come from the DNA, and the V and J calls and clone size come from that table. The sample includes 200,000 to 250,000 clones, 80% to 90% of them seen just once. This entry is derived from a study of blood T cell repertoires in COVID-19. Across the whole study: COVID-19 samples, acute and convalescent, were from the United States, Italy and Spain.

After removal of 1 base from V and 6 bases from J, the junction contained 10 bases not matched to a gene. This CDR3 contains 16 residues. Germline V CDR1 and CDR2: MGHRA, YSYEKL. Sequenced material: peripheral blood. The rearrangement links TRBV4-1 to TRBJ2-7; 9 positions agree with TRBD1. This receptor was obtained from a man aged 25 to 40 who had recovered from COVID-19. CDR3 amino acids: CASSQVWDREDREQYF. CDR3 nucleotides: TGCGCCAGCAGCCAAGTCTGGGACAGGGAGGACCGCGAGCAGTACTTC.